Listed below are T cell receptor beta chains from one sample, sequenced in a study of control samples from healthy donors and cancer patients. Produced via immunoSEQ multiplex PCR; TCRdb's table is partial and in-frame only. The sample includes roughly 120,000 clones, about 95% of them seen just once. The specimen was blood. The origin of the receptors is a man aged 25-40 years in good health. The CDR3 runs from the conserved cysteine through the conserved F or W. The D gene is left open where the match is weak. Only some rows state a clone size, as once, few, many or a class for expanded clones.

D	size	V	J	CDR3	DNA
.	.	TRBV29-1	TRBJ1-1	CSVLSGEAFF	TGCAGCGTTCTCTCAGGGGAAGCTTTCTTT
.	.	TRBV12-5	TRBJ1-3	CASSWSGNTIYF	TGTGCTAGTAGTTGGTCTGGAAACACCATATATTTT
.	.	TRBV11-3	TRBJ2-3	CASSGPEGTDTQYF	TGTGCCAGCAGCGGCCCCGAGGGCACAGATACGCAGTATTTT
TRBD1	once	TRBV5-5	TRBJ2-1	CASSLWTGGFYNEQFF	TGTGCCAGCAGCCTCTGGACAGGGGGCTTCTACAATGAGCAGTTCTTC
.	.	TRBV10-3	TRBJ1-2	CAISESSFGGNYGYTF	TGCGCCATCAGTGAGTCAAGTTTCGGGGGTAACTATGGCTACACCTTC
.	.	TRBV29-1	TRBJ2-3	CSVGERGTDTQYF	TGCAGCGTTGGCGAGCGGGGCACAGATACGCAGTATTTT
.	.	TRBV19	TRBJ2-3	CASSIPQSERGTDTQYF	TGTGCCAGTAGTATACCCCAGTCGGAGCGGGGCACAGATACGCAGTATTTT
TRBD1	.	TRBV27	TRBJ1-1	CASSFIAGGPPGAEAFF	TGTGCCAGCAGTTTCATAGCAGGGGGCCCTCCGGGCGCTGAAGCTTTCTTT
.	.	TRBV9	TRBJ2-3	CASSVVGSTDTQYF	TGTGCCAGCAGCGTAGTCGGCAGCACAGATACGCAGTATTTT
.	.	TRBV5-1	TRBJ2-1	CASSRPLGNEQFF	TGCGCCAGCAGCCGACCGCTCGGGAATGAGCAGTTCTTC
.	.	TRBV6-6	TRBJ1-4	CASRRWGANEKLFF	TGTGCCAGCCGTCGATGGGGAGCTAATGAAAAACTGTTTTTT
TRBD1	.	TRBV18	TRBJ1-6	CASSTHPSGGSSPLHF	TGTGCCAGCTCAACGCACCCCTCAGGGGGGAGTTCACCCCTCCACTTT
TRBD1	.	TRBV5-6	TRBJ2-5	CASSFMTGTAKETQYF	TGTGCCAGCAGCTTTATGACCGGGACAGCTAAAGAGACCCAGTACTTC
.	once	TRBV5-6	TRBJ2-4	CASSLTENIQYF	TGTGCCAGCAGCTTGACGGAAAACATTCAGTACTTC
.	.	TRBV5-6	TRBJ1-6	CASSKTLGGRSPLHF	TGTGCCAGCAGCAAGACACTCGGAGGTCGTTCACCCCTCCACTTT
TRBD2	.	TRBV27	TRBJ2-1	CASSGTRLAGGNGEQFF	TGTGCCAGCAGTGGGACACGTCTAGCGGGGGGGAACGGTGAGCAGTTCTTC
.	.	TRBV19	TRBJ2-7	CASSISGRSYEQYF	TGTGCCAGTAGTATCTCGGGCCGGTCCTACGAGCAGTACTTC
TRBD2	.	TRBV2	TRBJ2-1	CASSVSSGTSGLTEQFF	TGTGCCAGCAGTGTGTCCTCCGGCACTAGCGGGCTTACGGAGCAGTTCTTC
TRBD2	.	TRBV5-1	TRBJ2-7	CASSLVVAGGYEQYF	TGCGCCAGCAGCTTGGTTGTAGCGGGGGGCTACGAGCAGTACTTC
TRBD1	.	TRBV28	TRBJ1-1	CASSLRGQRSTEAFF	TGTGCCAGCAGTTTAAGGGGGCAAAGGAGCACTGAAGCTTTCTTT
TRBD2	.	TRBV7-9	TRBJ2-3	CASSFSGGAVDTQYF	TGTGCCAGCAGCTTCAGCGGGGGGGCTGTAGATACGCAGTATTTT
.	.	TRBV2	TRBJ1-1	CASSGTEANTEAFF	TGTGCCAGCAGTGGGACCGAGGCGAACACTGAAGCTTTCTTT
TRBD2	.	TRBV6-2/TRBV6-3	TRBJ2-3	CASSLGGADTQYF	TGTGCCAGCAGCCTTGGGGGGGCAGATACGCAGTATTTT
.	.	TRBV27	TRBJ1-2	CASRTFWGDDGYTF	TGTGCCAGCAGAACCTTTTGGGGAGATGATGGCTACACCTTC
TRBD1	.	TRBV7-8	TRBJ2-6	CASSPWTGSSSGANVLTF	TGTGCCAGCAGTCCGTGGACAGGATCGAGCTCTGGGGCCAACGTCCTGACTTTC
.	.	TRBV5-6	TRBJ1-5	CASSKQGQPQHF	TGTGCCAGCAGCAAACAGGGTCAGCCCCAGCATTTT
TRBD1	.	TRBV6-4	TRBJ1-1	CASSGPGGEETEAFF	TGTGCCAGCAGTGGGCCAGGGGGAGAAGAAACTGAAGCTTTCTTT